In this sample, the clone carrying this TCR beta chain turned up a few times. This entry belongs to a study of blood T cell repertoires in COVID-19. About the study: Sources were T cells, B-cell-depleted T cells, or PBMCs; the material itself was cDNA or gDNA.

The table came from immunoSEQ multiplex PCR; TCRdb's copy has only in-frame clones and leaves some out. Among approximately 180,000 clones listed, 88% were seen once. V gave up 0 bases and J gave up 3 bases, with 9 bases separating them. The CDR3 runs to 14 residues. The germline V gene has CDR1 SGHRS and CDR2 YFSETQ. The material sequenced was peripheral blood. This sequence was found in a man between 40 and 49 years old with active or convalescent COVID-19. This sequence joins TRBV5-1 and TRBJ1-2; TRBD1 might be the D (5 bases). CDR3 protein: CASSLEQADYGYTF. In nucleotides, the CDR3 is TGCGCCAGCAGCTTGGAACAGGCTGACTATGGCTACACCTTC.